Below, 20 T cell receptor beta chains from the same sample are listed, as sequenced in a study of T-cell memory formation after mild COVID-19. TCRdb re-called the 5' RACE reads through MiXCR, storing one row per CDR3 protein. This table has roughly 250,000 distinct CDR3 sequences, less than 20% appearing once. The specimen sequenced was PBMCs or a T cell subset sorted from them (not recorded which). The receptors derive from a man aged 18 to 35 who had mild COVID-19 (a few samples of this study predate the infection). Cell type and time point are not known.

This clonotype was found a few times. V is TRBV4-2 and J is TRBJ2-5; perhaps TRBD2 as D (7 bases). This CDR3 is built from 15 residues. Germline V gene sequence: CDR1 LGHNA, CDR2 YNFKEQ. The V end was cut by 4 bases, the J end by 5 bases, with 17 bases between. CDR3 sequence (DNA): TGTGCCAGCAGCCCTTACACGGGGGGCCAGGAGACCCAGTACTTC. Its translation is CASSPYTGGQETQYF.

This sequence joins TRBV6-6 and TRBJ1-3; D unclear. The CDR3 runs 17 residues. Per the germline V gene, CDR1 is MNHNY and CDR2 is SVGAGI (reference sequence). Trimming stripped 2 bases from V and 0 bases from J, with 14 bases between. The CDR3: CASSYRALPSSGNTIYF. The CDR3 DNA is TGTGCCAGCAGTTACCGGGCACTCCCGAGCTCTGGAAACACCATATATTTT.

This clonotype is deemed medium-sized (0.01 to 0.1%). The gene calls are TRBV7-2 and TRBJ2-3, with D hard to call. The CDR3 extends over 12 amino acids. Trimming removed 3 bases from V and 5 bases from J, with 6 bases in between. Germline CDR1 and CDR2: SGHTA and FQGNSA. The CDR3 DNA reads TGTGCCAGCAGCTTCCTAAGAGATACGCAGTATTTT. Translated, it gives CASSFLRDTQYF.

In its sample, this clonotype was seen a few times. V usage is TRBV6-5 and J usage is TRBJ1-6, with TRBD1 matching over 10 bases. The V gene end was trimmed by 2 bases and the J gene end by 8 bases; junction bases not matched to a gene: 3. CDR3 length: 15 amino acids. Looked up from germline, CDR1 is MNHEY and CDR2 is SVGAGI. In DNA form, the CDR3 reads TGTGCCAGCAGTTACCGAGGGACAGGGGATTCACCCCTCCACTTT. Its protein product is CASSYRGTGDSPLHF.

The chain links TRBV9 to TRBJ2-3; D uncertain. V shed 0 bases and J shed 7 bases, with 9 bases lying between them. Germline lookup yields CDR1 SGDLS and CDR2 YYNGEE. This CDR3 has 13 amino acids. The CDR3 bases are TGTGCCAGCAGCGTAGTAAGGGAAAATACGCAGTATTTT. Translation gives CASSVVRENTQYF.

This rearrangement joins TRBV9 to TRBJ2-2; TRBD2 is a possible D gene (5 bases). This CDR3 has 17 amino acids. The V gene's germline CDR1 is SGDLS and CDR2 YYNGEE. Between the trimmed V and J ends, which lost 0 bases and 6 bases, there was a span of 18 bases. The CDR3 bases are TGTGCCAGCAGCGTAGAGGGAGCGGTAGTCGGACCCGGGGAGCTGTTTTTT. Translating gives CASSVEGAVVGPGELFF.

This clonotype was found a few times. V usage is TRBV20-1 and J usage is TRBJ2-1, with 8 bases fitting TRBD2. Trimming removed 6 bases from V and 4 bases from J; junction bases left unmatched: 5. Per germline, CDR1 DFQATT and CDR2 SNEGSKA (reference sequence). This CDR3 comprises 13 residues. The CDR3 coding sequence is TGCAGTGCCGGGAGGGGCTGGTACAATGAGCAGTTCTTC. This gives the protein CSAGRGWYNEQFF.

In this sample, this clonotype turned up a few times. The chain is built from TRBV2 and TRBJ1-1; D is unresolved. This CDR3 comprises 12 residues. CDR1 is SNHLY, CDR2 FYNNEI, per germline. V was clipped by 6 bases and J by 4 bases, with 9 bases between them. The CDR3 spells CASRSLATEAFF. CDR3 coding DNA: TGTGCCAGCAGGTCGTTGGCCACTGAAGCTTTCTTT.

V usage is TRBV5-1 and J usage is TRBJ2-5; D gene uncertain. The CDR3 length is 14 residues. Trimming pared 2 bases from V and 2 bases from J, leaving 10 bases between. Germline V CDR1 and CDR2: SGHRS, YFSETQ. CDR3 DNA sequence: TGCGCCAGCAGCTTAAGGGCTCAACAAGAGACCCAGTACTTC. As protein: CASSLRAQQETQYF.

This clonotype has just a few counts. As the CDR3 is not closed by the conserved phenylalanine or tryptophan, this likely results from a read error. No DNA is shown, since the ends of the CDR3 on it are uncertain; the CDR3 is the one TCRdb lists. This chain links TRBV20-1 with TRBJ2-7; TRBD2, the table's D call, was not compared with the DNA. Per germline, CDR1 DFQATT and CDR2 SNEGSKA (reference sequence). From its first to its last residue, the CDR3 has 10 amino acids. The CDR3 sequence: CSARVGGGTL.

This clonotype was found a few times. This chain connects TRBV12-3 or TRBV12-4 to TRBJ2-2; 10 nucleotides align to TRBD2. The CDR3 is made up of 16 amino acids. V gave up 3 bases and J gave up 6 bases; unmatched junction bases: 7. The CDR3 loop is CASSFVIAGGPGELFF. CDR3 in DNA: TGTGCCAGCAGTTTTGTGATAGCGGGGGGCCCCGGGGAGCTGTTTTTT.

The J gene is TRBJ1-2, the V gene TRBV6-5; D is perhaps TRBD1 (6 bases). V was clipped by 5 bases and J by 8 bases, with 9 bases between them. The CDR3 covers 11 residues. Per the germline V gene, CDR1 is MNHEY and CDR2 is SVGAGI. The CDR3 DNA is TGTGCCAGCAGTCGCGGACAGGGCTACACCTTC. Amino acids: CASSRGQGYTF.

The table lists this clonotype with a few counts. The rearrangement joins TRBV5-1 to TRBJ2-5, with 8 bases lining up with TRBD1. The CDR3 totals 15 residues. Germline V gene data show CDR1 as SGHRS and CDR2 as YFSETQ. J gave up 5 bases and V 4 bases, and 10 bases lay outside the gene matches. CDR3: CASSPQNRGEETQYF. CDR3 DNA sequence: TGCGCCAGCAGCCCCCAGAACAGGGGGGAGGAGACCCAGTACTTC.

In its sample, this clonotype was seen a few times. The chain carries TRBV7-3 and TRBJ1-6; a possible D gene is TRBD1 (5 bases). The CDR3 contains 14 residues. The germline V and J ends were trimmed by 0 bases and 8 bases, with 8 bases remaining between them. Germline-derived CDR1 and CDR2 are SGHTA and FQGTGA. DNA for the CDR3: TGTGCCAGCAGCTTAACGGGGGGGGATTCACCCCTCCACTTT. Protein sequence: CASSLTGGDSPLHF.

The chain is built from TRBV11-2 and TRBJ2-7; TRBD1 matches at 9 bases. Germline V CDR1 and CDR2: SGHAT, FQNNGV. The trim removed 1 base at V and 2 bases at J, leaving 3 bases unmatched. The CDR3 consists of 15 residues. This CDR3 is CASSLARDRAYEQYF. In DNA form, the CDR3 reads TGTGCCAGCAGCTTAGCCCGGGACAGGGCCTACGAGCAGTACTTC.

The genes are TRBV20-1 and TRBJ1-3; D uncertain. Germline assignment: CDR1 DFQATT and CDR2 SNEGSKA (reference sequence). The CDR3 is 14 amino acids. Trimming stripped 0 bases from V and 0 bases from J, with 6 bases between. The CDR3 nucleotides are TGCAGTGCTAGAGATTCGACCTCTGGAAACACCATATATTTT. Translating it yields CSARDSTSGNTIYF.

This clonotype has more than one count but fewer than ten. The chain joins TRBV5-1 to TRBJ2-3, with 9 bases identical to TRBD1. This CDR3 has 14 residues. Trimming took 4 bases from V and 6 from J; bases not matched to a gene: 6. Germline V CDR1 and CDR2: SGHRS, YFSETQ. CDR3 protein: CASSHGTGRDTQYF. As DNA, the CDR3 is TGCGCCAGCAGCCACGGGACAGGGCGGGATACGCAGTATTTT.

The chain employs TRBV11-2 and TRBJ2-7; D is possibly TRBD2 (5 bases). Trimming removed 0 bases from V and 8 bases from J, with 14 bases in between. Germline V gene data show CDR1 as SGHAT and CDR2 as FQNNGV. The CDR3 has 14 residues. The CDR3 nucleotides read TGTGCCAGCAGCTTAGATCGGGGTGTGAGGAAGCAGTACGTC. Translation: CASSLDRGVRKQYV.

Only a few counts were recorded for this clonotype. The rearrangement joins TRBV21-1 to TRBJ2-6. TRBV21-1 is classified as a pseudogene. The CDR3 is 16 residues long. Here the CDR3 reads CASSNPLRSGANVLTF. The CDR3 nucleotides are TGTGCCAGCAGCAACCCCCTCAGATCTGGGGCCAACGTCCTGACTTTC.

This clonotype was recorded once. One end of the junction is discordant with germline, which a read error may explain. This chain connects TRBV7-9 to TRBJ1-1; D is unresolved. CDR1 is SEHNR and CDR2 is FQNEAQ in the germline V gene (reference sequence). The CDR3 spans 15 residues. The CDR3: CASSLSISGNAEAFF. For the CDR3, the DNA is TGTGCCAGCAGCTTATCAATATCTGGGAACGCTGAAGCTTTCTTT. Looking up the rest from reference TRBV7-9 and TRBJ1-1 gives the full variable domain: DTGVSQNPRHKITKRGQNVTFRCDPISEHNRLYWYRQTLGQGPEFLTYFQNEAQLEKSRLLSDRFSAERPKGSFSTLEIQRTEQGDSAMYLCASSLSISGNAEAFFGQGTRLTVV.